This TCR beta chain was identified during a study of regulatory T cells in long-lasting Graves disease. Turning to the study itself: Freshly diagnosed Graves' patients had used antithyroid drugs for under 3 months.

Study observations and caveats: Persistent disease samples used TRBV28, TRBJ1-2 and TRBJ2-5 preferentially.

CDR1 and CDR2 from the germline V gene are SGHVS and FNYEAQ. This CDR3 is 16 amino acids long. Trimming shortened V by 1 base and J by 2 bases, and 12 bases separated the two germline ends. Both iRepertoire HTBI primers and Arm-PCR of CDR3 regions were used to build the TCR beta libraries. TCRdb processed the multiplex PCR reads anew with MiXCR; each CDR3 protein has one entry. This table has 250,000 to 300,000 distinct CDR3 sequences, around 19% appearing once. In regard to this clonotype: Its specificity is unknown. This probably arose from a read error, given a far larger clone one base away. The conserved phenylalanine or tryptophan is not found at the CDR3 terminus, so this likely reflects a read error.

This sample's time point: newly diagnosed GD, antithyroid drugs for less than 3 months. Construction of the TCR library relied on RNA isolated from PBMCs. These data also featured in a second study, about T cells in Graves' hyperthyroidism and ophthalmopathy.

The chain joins TRBV7-6 to TRBJ2-1, with no clear D. The sequences come from peripheral blood mononuclear cells (PBMCs), collected at new diagnosis, from a patient treated with antithyroid drugs. The origin of this receptor is a woman between 25 and 40 years old with Graves disease. CDR3 amino acids: CASSLGLESAYNEQFL. DNA for the CDR3: TGTGCCAGCAGCTTAGGCCTAGAGTCGGCCTACAATGAGCAGTTCCTC.